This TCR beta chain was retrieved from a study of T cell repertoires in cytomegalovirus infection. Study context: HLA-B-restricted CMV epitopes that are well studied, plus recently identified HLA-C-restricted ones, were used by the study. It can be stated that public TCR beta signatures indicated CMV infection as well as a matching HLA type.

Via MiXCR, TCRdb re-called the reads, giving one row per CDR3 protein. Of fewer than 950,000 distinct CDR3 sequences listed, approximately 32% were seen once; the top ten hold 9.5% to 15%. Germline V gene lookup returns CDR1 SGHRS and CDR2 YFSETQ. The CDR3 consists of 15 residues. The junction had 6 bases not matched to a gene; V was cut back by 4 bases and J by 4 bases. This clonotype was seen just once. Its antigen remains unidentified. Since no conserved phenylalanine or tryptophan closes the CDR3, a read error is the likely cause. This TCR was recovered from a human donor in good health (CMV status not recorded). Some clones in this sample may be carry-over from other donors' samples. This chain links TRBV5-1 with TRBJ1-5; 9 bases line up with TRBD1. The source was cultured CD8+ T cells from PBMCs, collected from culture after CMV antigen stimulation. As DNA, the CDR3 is TGCGCCAGCAGCCTGACAGGGGGATCTAATCAGCCCCAGCATTAT. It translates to CASSLTGGSNQPQHY.